This T cell receptor (beta chain) stems from a study of blood T cell repertoires in COVID-19. Study-wide context: The origin of the acute and convalescent COVID-19 samples was the United States, Italy and Spain.

The CDR3 totals 18 residues. Germline CDR1 is MGHRA and CDR2 is YSYEKL. V was pared by 2 bases and J by 5 bases, with 12 bases of the junction left unmatched. The authors' processing: Amplification from reference gene primers served as the basis for estimated nucleated cell counts. Measured with immunoSEQ multiplex PCR; TCRdb has only the in-frame clones, and not every one. The V and J calls and clone size come from that table; D and trimming were worked out from the DNA. The table shows tens of thousands of clones, with less than 85% occurring only once. Followed longitudinally, the Seattle patients had been enrolled during active infection.

The receptor comes from a man between 50 and 59 years old with COVID-19, enrolled during active disease. The genes are TRBV4-1 and TRBJ1-1, with 12 bases that match TRBD1. Source material: peripheral blood. The CDR3 sequence: CASSQLAGQGARGTEAFF. CDR3 DNA: TGCGCCAGCAGCCAACTGGCGGGACAGGGGGCGCGGGGGACTGAAGCTTTCTTT.